This T cell receptor (beta chain) was documented in a study of T cells after yellow fever vaccination. Study at large: For low cell numbers, libraries were made with SMART-Seq v4 Ultra Low Input.

In this sample, this clonotype turned up a few times. Its antigen remains unknown. There are 10 residues in the CDR3. Trimming left V 4 bases short and J 6 bases short, with 6 bases between. The germline gives CDR1 SQVTM, CDR2 ANQGSEA. Findings and caveats of the study: A weaker but faster secondary response was observed, peaking on day 5 versus 15. Once the booster was given, most primary-vaccination clones reappeared, at 95% to 98% for CD4 and over 85% for CD8.

In making TCR cDNA, 5'RACE template switching added a universal primer site and UMIs to it. One entry per CDR3 protein results from TCRdb running MiXCR on the 5' RACE reads. The data hold under 600,000 distinct CDR3 sequences, with roughly 13% observed a single time. This clonotype was obtained from a man aged 25-40 years who received the YFV17D yellow fever vaccine. Sequenced here: PBMCs, sampled on the day of the yellow fever booster vaccination. V gene TRBV29-1 combines with J gene TRBJ1-2, with D possibly being TRBD1 (6 bases). The CDR3 loop is CSVGQDGYTF. The CDR3 DNA follows: TGCAGCGTTGGACAGGATGGCTACACCTTC.